This T cell receptor (beta chain) was recorded in a study of sequential checkpoint blockade in melanoma. This CDR3 is built from 16 residues. From germline, CDR1 is GTSNPN and CDR2 SVGIG (reference sequence). In this sample, this clone turned up a few times. Treatment meaning: randomized to nivolumab then ipilimumab (arm A) or the reverse (arm B). Generated by immunoSEQ multiplex PCR, the TCRdb table keeps only in-frame clones and is missing some. Of over 25,000 clones listed, about 72% are singletons. This clonotype originated in a human donor with melanoma. Sequences were derived from CD8+ T cells sorted from blood (inferred from file names), sampled from a patient given nivolumab and ipilimumab in sequence. V usage is TRBV30 and J usage is TRBJ2-3; TRBD2 matches 11 bases. For the CDR3, the DNA is TGTGCGTGCGTTGATGGTAGCGGGGGGGCGACAGATACGCAGTATTTT. Its translation: CACVDGSGGATDTQYF.